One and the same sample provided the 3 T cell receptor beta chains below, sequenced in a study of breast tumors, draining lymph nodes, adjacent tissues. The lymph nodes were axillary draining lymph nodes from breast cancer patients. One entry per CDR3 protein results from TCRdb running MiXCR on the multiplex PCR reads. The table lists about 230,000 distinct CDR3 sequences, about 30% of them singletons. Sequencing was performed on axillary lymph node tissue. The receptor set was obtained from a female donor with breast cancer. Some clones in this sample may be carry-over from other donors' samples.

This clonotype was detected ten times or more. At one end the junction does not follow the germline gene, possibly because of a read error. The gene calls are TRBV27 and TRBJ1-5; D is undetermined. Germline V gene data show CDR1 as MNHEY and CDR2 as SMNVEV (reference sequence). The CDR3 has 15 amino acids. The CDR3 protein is CASSYRLGSDQPQHF. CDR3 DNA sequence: TGTGCCAGCAGTTACCGACTAGGTAGCGATCAGCCCCAGCATTTT.

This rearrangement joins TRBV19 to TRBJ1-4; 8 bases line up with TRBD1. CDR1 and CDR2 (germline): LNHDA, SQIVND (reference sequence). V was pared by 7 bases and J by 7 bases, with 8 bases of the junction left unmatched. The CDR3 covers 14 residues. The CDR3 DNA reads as TGTGCCAGTAACCCGACGACAGGGGTTGAAAAACTGTTTTTT. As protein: CASNPTTGVEKLFF.

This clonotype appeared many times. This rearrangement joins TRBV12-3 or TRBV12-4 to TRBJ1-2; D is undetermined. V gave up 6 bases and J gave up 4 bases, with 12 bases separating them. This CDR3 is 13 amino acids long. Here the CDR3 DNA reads TGTGCCAGCAGCCTAAGTGTAGGCTATGGCTACACCTTC. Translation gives CASSLSVGYGYTF.